A selection of T cell receptor beta chains follows, all from one sample in a study of control samples from healthy donors and cancer patients. Here immunoSEQ multiplex PCR was the method, and the copy in TCRdb shows in-frame clones only, minus some. The sample lists 95,000 to 120,000 clones; approximately 84% were seen once. Sequenced sample: blood. The receptors come from a young man in good health. The CDR3 runs from the conserved cysteine through the conserved F or W. Each record gives: V gene, D gene, clone size, J gene, CDR3 DNA, CDR3 protein. A D gene is named only where the DNA matches it firmly. Size tells how often a clone was seen (once, few, many) or the class of an expanded clone, and some rows leave it out.

TRBV27	.	.	TRBJ1-2	TGTGCCAGCAGAGGCATCGGACGGGTTTGGTATGGCTACACCTTC	CASRGIGRVWYGYTF
TRBV3-1/TRBV3-2	.	.	TRBJ2-3	TGTGCCAGCAGCCAAGATACCAGGGTGAGCACAGATACGCAGTATTTT	CASSQDTRVSTDTQYF
TRBV21-1	.	.	TRBJ1-4	TGTGCCAGCAGCAGGACGGGTGGAAAACTGTTTTTT	CASSRTGGKLFF
TRBV12-1	.	many	TRBJ2-4	TGTGCCAGCAGCTGGAATCAAGGGAGACTAGCCAAAAACATTCAGTACTTC	CASSWNQGRLAKNIQYF
TRBV28	.	.	TRBJ2-5	TGTGCCAGCAGTTTAGGGTTCGGCGGGGAAGAGACCCAGTACTTC	CASSLGFGGEETQYF
TRBV10-3	.	few	TRBJ2-2	TGTGCCATCAGTGAGACCGGGGCCCAACGCGGGGAGCTGTTTTTT	CAISETGAQRGELFF
TRBV30	.	.	TRBJ1-5	TGTGCCTGGAGTGTAGGAGGCCCGGCCCGGCCCCAGCATTTT	CAWSVGGPARPQHF
TRBV4-3	.	.	TRBJ2-5	TGCGCCAGCAGCCAAGATGGACATCCCCAAGAGACCCAGTACTTC	CASSQDGHPQETQYF
TRBV6-7	.	once	TRBJ2-5	TGTGCCAGCAGTTACTACCTGGGGGGGCTACAAGAGACCCAGTACTTC	CASSYYLGGLQETQYF
TRBV6-5	.	.	TRBJ1-1	TGTGCCAGCAATGCCGGAAATTCGAACACTGAAGCTTTCTTT	CASNAGNSNTEAFF
TRBV6-5	TRBD1	few	TRBJ2-2	TGTGCCAGCAGTCTGCGGACAGGGCACACCGGGGAGCTGTTTTTT	CASSLRTGHTGELFF
TRBV2	.	.	TRBJ1-2	TGTGCCAGCAGTCAAAGGGGGAACTATGGCTACACCTTC	CASSQRGNYGYTF
TRBV29-1	.	.	TRBJ1-2	TGCAGCGTTGAAACTTCCGGACTCTATGGCTACACCTTC	CSVETSGLYGYTF
TRBV5-6	.	.	TRBJ1-5	TGTGCCAGCAGCTTGAGGGTTGGTTCCAATCAGCCCCAGCATTTT	CASSLRVGSNQPQHF
TRBV7-2	.	.	TRBJ1-3	TGTGCCAGCAGCTTAGCGGGGTTTGGAACTGGAAACACCATATATTTT	CASSLAGFGTGNTIYF
TRBV27	.	.	TRBJ1-1	TGTGCCAGCAGGCCGCAGGGTGGGATCACTGAAGCTTTCTTT	CASRPQGGITEAFF
TRBV13	.	.	TRBJ1-3	TGTGCCAGCAGCACTGCTTACTCTGGAAACACCATATATTTT	CASSTAYSGNTIYF
TRBV24-1	TRBD2	few	TRBJ2-1	TGTGCCACCAGTGACCCCGGGACTAGCGGTCGCGATGAGCAGTTCTTC	CATSDPGTSGRDEQFF
TRBV2	TRBD1	few	TRBJ1-2	TGTGCCAGCAGGAGACAGGGTCAGGACGGCTACACCTTC	CASRRQGQDGYTF
TRBV11-2	.	.	TRBJ2-7	TGTGCCAGCAGCTTAGAAAGAATCGAGCAGTACTTC	CASSLERIEQYF
TRBV6-5	TRBD2	once	TRBJ2-1	TGTGCCAGCAGCCAGGGACTAGCGGGGGGGAAGTTCTTC	CASSQGLAGGKFF
TRBV9	.	once	TRBJ1-5	TGTGCCAGCAGCGTAGGACTAGCCGGTCAGCCCCAGCATTTT	CASSVGLAGQPQHF
TRBV10-3	.	.	TRBJ2-7	TGTGCCACCGGGGGCGGGGACTCGGGGGACCACGAGCAGTACTTC	CATGGGDSGDHEQYF
TRBV10-3	.	.	TRBJ1-1	TGTGCCACGGGGAGGGAGTCTGAAGCTTTCTTT	CATGRESEAFF
TRBV19	.	few	TRBJ1-3	TGTGCCAGTTCATATGCGGGGACCTCTGGAAACACCATATATTTT	CASSYAGTSGNTIYF
TRBV4-1	.	.	TRBJ1-5	TGCGCCAGCAGCCAAGCGGGCAGGGGCGTTAGGCAGCCCCAGCATTTT	CASSQAGRGVRQPQHF
TRBV9	.	few	TRBJ1-5	TGTGCCAGCAGCGTAGGTGGGGTTTTTCAGCCCCAGCATTTT	CASSVGGVFQPQHF
TRBV14	.	.	TRBJ2-7	TGTGCCAGCAGCTTGGACGGGACCTTCTACGAGCAGTACTTC	CASSLDGTFYEQYF
TRBV28	.	.	TRBJ1-2	TGTGCCAGCAGTTTCCGAGCCGGGGGACAAATTTTC	CASSFRAGGQIF
TRBV4-1	.	.	TRBJ1-5	TGCGCCAGCAGTGCGGGAGGTGTATTCGATCAGCCCCAGCATTTT	CASSAGGVFDQPQHF
TRBV6-5	TRBD1	few	TRBJ2-7	TGTGCCAGCAGTTATAAGGGGACAGGGGGCGATTGGGAGCAGTACTTC	CASSYKGTGGDWEQYF
TRBV2	.	.	TRBJ2-4	TGTGCCAGCATGGTCGTAGCCAAAAACATTCAGTACTTC	CASMVVAKNIQYF
TRBV6-6	.	.	TRBJ2-1	TGTGCCAGCACCTCCCGTGAGGGAATCACGATTGAGCAGTTCTTC	CASTSREGITIEQFF
TRBV7-8	.	once	TRBJ2-5	TGTGCCAGCAGCTTCACTTCCCAAGAGACCCAGTACTTC	CASSFTSQETQYF
TRBV4-3	.	.	TRBJ1-2	TGCGCCAGCAGCCAAGACGAGGGATTCGGCTACACCTTC	CASSQDEGFGYTF
TRBV28	TRBD2	.	TRBJ2-1	TGTGCCAGCTTAGCGGGGGGGCGCATGAACAATGAGCAGTTCTTC	CASLAGGRMNNEQFF
TRBV5-1	.	.	TRBJ1-3	TGCGCCAGCAGTTCCGACGGTGGAAACACCATATATTTT	CASSSDGGNTIYF
TRBV5-4	.	.	TRBJ2-1	TGTGCCAGCAGCTCTTTTGAGACAGGGAGGAATGAGCAGTTCTTC	CASSSFETGRNEQFF
TRBV5-4	.	.	TRBJ2-2	TGTGCCAGCGGACGGGCGAACACCGGGGAGCTGTTTTTT	CASGRANTGELFF
TRBV5-1	.	.	TRBJ2-5	TGCGCCAGCAGCGTAGATGGAGAGACCCAGTACTTC	CASSVDGETQYF
TRBV6-5	TRBD2	.	TRBJ2-7	TGTGCCAGCAGTTACACCACTAGCGACGAGCAGTACTTC	CASSYTTSDEQYF